These T cell receptor beta chains were read from a single sample in a study of blood T cells in healthy people across ages. MiXCR, applied by TCRdb to the 5' RACE reads, yields one record per CDR3 protein. The sample has around 800,000 distinct CDR3 sequences; approximately 53% are singletons. The sequencing sample was made of blood. All receptors come from a man older than 75 in good health. Each CDR3 is given with its conserved first and last residue. The D gene is left open where the match is weak. For some rows the clone size is stated as once, few or many, or as a class when expanded; others skip it.

TGCGCCAGCAGCTTGGCGACAGGCCAAGAGACCCAGTACTTC | CASSLATGQETQYF | TRBJ2-5 | few | 14 | TRBV5-1 | NA
TGTGCCAGCGAGAAGGGACAGGACAATGAGCAGTTCTTC | CASEKGQDNEQFF | TRBJ2-1 | NA | 13 | TRBV2 | TRBD1
TGTGCCAGCAGCCCTCAGGGGGGAAACTATGGCTACACCTTC | CASSPQGGNYGYTF | TRBJ1-2 | few | 14 | TRBV11-1 | TRBD1
TGTGCCAGCAGCAGTACCCCAGGGGAAGGCTACACCTTC | CASSSTPGEGYTF | TRBJ1-2 | NA | 13 | TRBV6-5 | NA
TGTGCCAGCAGCTTGTCTGGGACGGGGGGACGAGATACGCAGTATTTT | CASSLSGTGGRDTQYF | TRBJ2-3 | NA | 16 | TRBV7-2 | TRBD2
TGCAGCGTTGGTAGGGGGTTGGAGTACGAGCAGTACTTC | CSVGRGLEYEQYF | TRBJ2-7 | NA | 13 | TRBV29-1 | NA
TGTGCCAGCAGCCAAGTGGGACGACAGGGTTCGGCCTATGGCTACACCTTC | CASSQVGRQGSAYGYTF | TRBJ1-2 | NA | 17 | TRBV4-2 | TRBD1
TGTGCCACCAGTGTGGGGGCCAACTACAATGAGCAGTTCTTC | CATSVGANYNEQFF | TRBJ2-1 | few | 14 | TRBV24-1 | NA
TGCGCCAGCAGCCAAGAAATACGGCTAGCGGGGGAGCAGTACTTC | CASSQEIRLAGEQYF | TRBJ2-7 | NA | 15 | TRBV4-1 | TRBD2
TGCAGTGCTAGTTTCACGGGCAGCTCCTACGAGCAGTACTTC | CSASFTGSSYEQYF | TRBJ2-7 | few | 14 | TRBV20-1 | NA
TGCGCCAGCAGCGTGCCTGACAGTCGCGACGAGCAGTACTTC | CASSVPDSRDEQYF | TRBJ2-7 | few | 14 | TRBV5-1 | NA
TGTGCCAGCAGCTTTGGCGGAGGACTGGAAGAGACCCAGTACTTC | CASSFGGGLEETQYF | TRBJ2-5 | NA | 15 | TRBV7-2 | NA
TGCGCCAGCAGCCGCCCGACTAGCGGGAGTCTCAATGAGCAGTTCTTC | CASSRPTSGSLNEQFF | TRBJ2-1 | few | 16 | TRBV4-1 | TRBD2
TGTGCCAGCAGTTCCCTATGGGGGAGCGCGGCCAAAAACATTCAGTACTTC | CASSSLWGSAAKNIQYF | TRBJ2-4 | NA | 17 | TRBV28 | NA
TGTGCCAGCAGCCACATAGATTACAATGAGCAGTTCTTC | CASSHIDYNEQFF | TRBJ2-1 | NA | 13 | TRBV14 | NA
TGTGCCAGCAGTTTCGGGACAGGGGCGACCCTCTCCTACGAGCAGTACTTC | CASSFGTGATLSYEQYF | TRBJ2-7 | NA | 17 | TRBV6-6 | TRBD1
TGTGCCAGCAGACCCCTAGGACAGGGCATTCGCTATGGCTACACCTTC | CASRPLGQGIRYGYTF | TRBJ1-2 | NA | 16 | TRBV28 | TRBD1
TGTGCCAGCAGCCTCCGGGGTGGTCGCCCCCAAGAGACCCAGTACTTC | CASSLRGGRPQETQYF | TRBJ2-5 | few | 16 | TRBV9 | NA
TGTGCCACCAGTGATCCGGGACAAGGTTCTTTAGAGCAGTTCTTC | CATSDPGQGSLEQFF | TRBJ2-1 | few | 15 | TRBV24-1 | NA
TGTGCCAGCAGTGAAGGACAGAGCTCCTACAATGAGCAGTACTTC | CASSEGQSSYNEQYF | TRBJ2-7 | once | 15 | TRBV2 | NA
TGTGCCACCAGTGATATCAGGACCAGATATGGCTACACCTTC | CATSDIRTRYGYTF | TRBJ1-2 | few | 14 | TRBV24-1 | NA
TGTGCCAGCAGGCAAGGACAAAGCACAGATACGCAGTATTTT | CASRQGQSTDTQYF | TRBJ2-3 | few | 14 | TRBV12-3/TRBV12-4 | NA
TGTGCCAGCAGTAACAGGGCAGATACGCAGTATTTT | CASSNRADTQYF | TRBJ2-3 | NA | 12 | TRBV6-1 | NA
TGTGCCACCAGGGGGGGACACCCAGGGACTGAAGCTTTCTTT | CATRGGHPGTEAFF | TRBJ1-1 | few | 14 | TRBV24-1 | NA
TGTGCCAGCATCGAAGGAGGATGCCTAGGGCACGAGCAGTACTTC | CASIEGGCLGHEQYF | TRBJ2-7 | NA | 15 | TRBV2 | NA
TGTGCCAGCAGCCAAGATCTTGGTGCGTTAAAAGAGACCCAGTACTTC | CASSQDLGALKETQYF | TRBJ2-5 | NA | 16 | TRBV3-1 | NA
TGTGCCACCTTCCGGGACAGGGGGTGGAACGCTGAAGCTTTCTTT | CATFRDRGWNAEAFF | TRBJ1-1 | once | 15 | TRBV2 | TRBD1
TGCAGTGCTAGAGATCCGGGACTAGGGGTTCCTACGCAGTATTTT | CSARDPGLGVPTQYF | TRBJ2-3 | NA | 15 | TRBV20-1 | TRBD2
TGTGCCAGCAGACCGAGCGGGCTACCCGACGGAGGCTACACCTTC | CASRPSGLPDGGYTF | TRBJ1-2 | NA | 15 | TRBV6-1 | NA
TGTGCCAGCAGCCAAGTAGACGGGGGCAGGTCACCCCTCCACTTT | CASSQVDGGRSPLHF | TRBJ1-6 | few | 15 | TRBV3-1 | NA
TGTGCCAGCAGTGGGGTAGCGGGAGTGGAGACCCAGTACTTC | CASSGVAGVETQYF | TRBJ2-5 | NA | 14 | TRBV2 | TRBD2
TGTGCCAGCACCATCGGGGTATACAATGAGCAGTTCTTC | CASTIGVYNEQFF | TRBJ2-1 | few | 13 | TRBV7-2 | NA
TGCGCCAGCAGCTTTATCTCATCTACCGAGCAGTACTTC | CASSFISSTEQYF | TRBJ2-7 | NA | 13 | TRBV5-1 | NA
TGTGCCAGCAGCGTAGCTGTTTCTAGAGAGCAGTTCTTC | CASSVAVSREQFF | TRBJ2-1 | few | 13 | TRBV9 | NA
TGTGCCATCAGTGACGACAGGGTGGAAAATGAGCAGTTCTTC | CAISDDRVENEQFF | TRBJ2-1 | few | 14 | TRBV10-3 | TRBD1
TGTGCCAGCAGTTTCACTCGGGCGGGAGTACGAACTGGGGCCAACGTCCTGACTTTC | CASSFTRAGVRTGANVLTF | TRBJ2-6 | NA | 19 | TRBV12-3/TRBV12-4 | TRBD2
TGTACCAGCAGCCGAGGACTTGAGGAGTACTTC | CTSSRGLEEYF | TRBJ2-7 | NA | 11 | TRBV3-1 | NA
TGTGCCAGCAGCTTATTCGGGCTGGGGCAGTTCGGCGAGCAGTACTTC | CASSLFGLGQFGEQYF | TRBJ2-7 | few | 16 | TRBV13 | NA
TGCAGCGCCTGCTCGGTGGCAGGCTATAGGGAGTACTTC | CSACSVAGYREYF | TRBJ2-7 | NA | 13 | TRBV29-1 | NA
TGTGCCAGCAGTGAAGCTGGAGGTAACACTGAAGCTTTCTTT | CASSEAGGNTEAFF | TRBJ1-1 | NA | 14 | TRBV2 | NA
TGTGCCAGCAGCTTCGGCGGGGCCCAAGAGACCCAGTACTTC | CASSFGGAQETQYF | TRBJ2-5 | few | 14 | TRBV7-2 | NA
TGTGCCAGCAGCCAAGCCCCCAGCGGGAGGCTCTACGAGCAGTACTTC | CASSQAPSGRLYEQYF | TRBJ2-7 | few | 16 | TRBV3-1 | TRBD2
TGTGCCAGCAGCCAAGATAGCCAGCCCCAGCATTTT | CASSQDSQPQHF | TRBJ1-5 | NA | 12 | TRBV14 | NA
TGTGCCAGCAGCTTAAAGACTAGCGGACAAGAGACCCAGTACTTC | CASSLKTSGQETQYF | TRBJ2-5 | few | 15 | TRBV7-3 | TRBD2
TGTGCCAGCAGCTCCCTCTGGGCCGGCGGGAGAGGGGATGAGCAGTTCTTC | CASSSLWAGGRGDEQFF | TRBJ2-1 | NA | 17 | TRBV27 | TRBD2
TGTGCCAGCAGTTTCGCCTATAGGCGGGAGGTTCGGCACAGATACGCGTATTTT | CASSFAYRREVRHRYAYF | TRBJ2-3 | NA | 18 | TRBV28 | TRBD2
TGCAGTGCTAGCGACATTACCTATGGCTACACCTTC | CSASDITYGYTF | TRBJ1-2 | NA | 12 | TRBV20-1 | NA
TGTGCCAGCAGAGGAGGACTGTCGACTCCCTCGGCCTACGAGCAGTACTTC | CASRGGLSTPSAYEQYF | TRBJ2-7 | NA | 17 | TRBV27 | NA